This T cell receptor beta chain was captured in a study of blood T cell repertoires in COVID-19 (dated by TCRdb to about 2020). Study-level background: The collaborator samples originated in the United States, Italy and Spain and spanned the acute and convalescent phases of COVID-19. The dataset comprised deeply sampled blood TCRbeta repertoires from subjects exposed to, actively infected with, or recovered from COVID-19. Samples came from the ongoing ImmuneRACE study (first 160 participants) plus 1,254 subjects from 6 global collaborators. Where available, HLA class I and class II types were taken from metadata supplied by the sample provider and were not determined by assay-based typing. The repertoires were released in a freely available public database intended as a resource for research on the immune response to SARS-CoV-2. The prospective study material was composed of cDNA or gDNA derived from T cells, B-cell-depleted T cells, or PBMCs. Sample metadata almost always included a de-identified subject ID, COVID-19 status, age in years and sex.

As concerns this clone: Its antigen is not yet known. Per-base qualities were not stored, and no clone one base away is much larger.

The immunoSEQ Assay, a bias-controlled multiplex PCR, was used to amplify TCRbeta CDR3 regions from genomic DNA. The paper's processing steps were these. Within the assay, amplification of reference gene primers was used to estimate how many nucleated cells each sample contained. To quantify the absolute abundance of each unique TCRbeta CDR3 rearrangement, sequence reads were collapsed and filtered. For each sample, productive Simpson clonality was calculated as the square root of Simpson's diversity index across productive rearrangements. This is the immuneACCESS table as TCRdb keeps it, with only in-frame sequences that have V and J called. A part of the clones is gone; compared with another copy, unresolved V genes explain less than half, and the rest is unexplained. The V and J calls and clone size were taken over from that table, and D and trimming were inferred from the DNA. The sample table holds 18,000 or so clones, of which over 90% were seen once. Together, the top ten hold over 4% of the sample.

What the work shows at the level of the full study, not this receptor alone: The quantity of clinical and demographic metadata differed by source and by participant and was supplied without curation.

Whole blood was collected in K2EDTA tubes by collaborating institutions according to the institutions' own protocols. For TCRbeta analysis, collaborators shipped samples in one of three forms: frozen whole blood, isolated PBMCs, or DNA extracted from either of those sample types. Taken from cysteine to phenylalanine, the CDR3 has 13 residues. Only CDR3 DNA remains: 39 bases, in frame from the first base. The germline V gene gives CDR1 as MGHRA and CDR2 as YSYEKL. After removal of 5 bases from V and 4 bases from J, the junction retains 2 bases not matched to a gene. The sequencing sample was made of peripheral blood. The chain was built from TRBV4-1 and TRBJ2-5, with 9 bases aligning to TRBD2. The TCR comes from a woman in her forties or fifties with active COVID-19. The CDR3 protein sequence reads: CASSFSGRETQYF. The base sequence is TGCGCCAGCAGCTTTAGCGGGAGAGAGACCCAGTACTTC.